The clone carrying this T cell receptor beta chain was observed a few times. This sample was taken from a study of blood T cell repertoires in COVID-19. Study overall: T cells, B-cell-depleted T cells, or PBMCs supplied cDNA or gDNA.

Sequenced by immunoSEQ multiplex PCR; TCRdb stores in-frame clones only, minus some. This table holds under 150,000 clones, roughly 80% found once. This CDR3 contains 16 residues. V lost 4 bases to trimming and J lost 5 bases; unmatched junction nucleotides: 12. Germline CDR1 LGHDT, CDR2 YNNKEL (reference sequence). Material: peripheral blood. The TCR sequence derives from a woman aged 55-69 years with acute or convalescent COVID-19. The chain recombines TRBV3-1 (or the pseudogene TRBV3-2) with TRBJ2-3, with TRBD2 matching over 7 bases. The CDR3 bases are TGTGCCAGCAGCCGGACGGCGGGAGCCCGGGGAGATACGCAGTATTTT. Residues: CASSRTAGARGDTQYF.